This T cell receptor beta chain was documented in a study of a mutant IDH1 vaccine in newly diagnosed glioma. The overall study: Standard pretreatment was either radiotherapy, temozolomide, or, for most, radiochemotherapy with temozolomide.

The data were produced by immunoSEQ multiplex PCR, yet TCRdb's version contains in-frame clones alone and is incomplete. The data contain 50,000 to 70,000 clones, around 82% of them singletons. Time point noted: week 5, during vaccination. Vaccination used 300 ug of mutant IDH1 20-mer peptide per dose, with topical imiquimod. Tumors from donors were new WHO grade 3 or 4 IDH1-mutant astrocytomas with ATRX loss. This CDR3 spans 14 amino acids. The junction had 2 bases not matched to a gene; V was cut back by 4 bases and J by 6 bases. Germline CDR1 reads LNHDA; CDR2 reads SQIVND (reference sequence). Regarding this clone: Antigen: not known.

This rearrangement joins TRBV19 to TRBJ2-4; 11 bases agree with TRBD1. The clonotype originates from a woman aged 18 to 35 with glioma. Some clones in this sample may be carry-over from other donors' samples. The material sequenced was PBMCs, taken from a glioma patient whose treatment included an IDH1 peptide vaccine. The chain's CDR3 is CASSRGTGGNIQYF. CDR3 nucleotide sequence: TGTGCCAGTAGTAGGGGGACAGGGGGAAACATTCAGTACTTC.